Listed below are T cell receptor beta chains from one sample, sequenced in a study of radiation and T cells in renal cell carcinoma. Profiled with immunoSEQ multiplex PCR; TCRdb holds only in-frame clones, not every one. This repertoire shows around 120,000 clones, over 75% found once; its top ten account for approximately 2%. Sequencing used blood, obtained from a patient whose treatment included radiotherapy and nephrectomy. The receptors come from a woman aged 60-75 years with renal cell carcinoma. Each CDR3 is given with its conserved first and last residue. Fields, in order: J gene, D gene, clone size, V gene, CDR3 protein, CDR3 DNA. A D gene is named only where the DNA matches it firmly. The size field is filled for only some rows; it gives once, few, many or a size class.

j_gene: TRBJ2-1
d_gene: .
abundance: .
v_gene: TRBV10-3
CDR3aa: CAIRKTEGGNEQFF
CDR3nt: TGTGCCATCAGAAAGACAGAAGGAGGCAATGAGCAGTTCTTC

j_gene: TRBJ1-1
d_gene: TRBD1
abundance: .
v_gene: TRBV6-6
CDR3aa: CASTYQSRQGGNEAFF
CDR3nt: TGTGCCAGCACTTACCAAAGCCGACAGGGGGGGAATGAAGCTTTCTTT

j_gene: TRBJ1-6
d_gene: .
abundance: .
v_gene: TRBV6-1
CDR3aa: CASGIGSSPLHF
CDR3nt: TGTGCCAGCGGCATCGGGAGTTCACCCCTCCACTTT

j_gene: TRBJ1-2
d_gene: .
abundance: .
v_gene: TRBV6-5
CDR3aa: CASSYGEGHGYTF
CDR3nt: TGTGCCAGCAGTTACGGGGAGGGCCATGGCTACACCTTC

j_gene: TRBJ1-4
d_gene: .
abundance: .
v_gene: TRBV6-5
CDR3aa: CASGRGRPNEKLFF
CDR3nt: TGTGCCAGCGGGCGGGGCAGACCCAATGAAAAACTGTTTTTT

j_gene: TRBJ1-5
d_gene: .
abundance: few
v_gene: TRBV4-3
CDR3aa: CASSQDGVQPQHF
CDR3nt: TGCGCCAGCAGCCAAGACGGGGTCCAGCCCCAGCATTTT

j_gene: TRBJ2-5
d_gene: .
abundance: .
v_gene: TRBV7-3
CDR3aa: CASSRDYQETQYF
CDR3nt: TGTGCCAGCAGTCGCGACTATCAAGAGACCCAGTACTTC

j_gene: TRBJ1-5
d_gene: TRBD1
abundance: .
v_gene: TRBV19
CDR3aa: CASSSSQGGQPQHF
CDR3nt: TGTGCCAGTAGTTCCTCCCAGGGGGGGCAGCCCCAGCATTTT

j_gene: TRBJ1-2
d_gene: TRBD1
abundance: .
v_gene: TRBV6-6
CDR3aa: CASSFEGAMEGYTF
CDR3nt: TGTGCCAGCAGTTTTGAGGGGGCCATGGAAGGCTACACCTTC

j_gene: TRBJ2-5
d_gene: .
abundance: .
v_gene: TRBV27
CDR3aa: CASSLLASSPQYF
CDR3nt: TGTGCCAGCAGTTTATTGGCGTCTTCTCCCCAGTACTTC

j_gene: TRBJ2-7
d_gene: .
abundance: few
v_gene: TRBV7-2
CDR3aa: CASSLLGGYEQYF
CDR3nt: TGTGCCAGCAGCTTATTAGGGGGGTACGAGCAGTACTTC

j_gene: TRBJ2-3
d_gene: .
abundance: .
v_gene: TRBV9
CDR3aa: CASSVDGLDADTQYF
CDR3nt: TGTGCCAGCAGCGTAGACGGCCTGGATGCAGATACGCAGTATTTT

j_gene: TRBJ1-6
d_gene: .
abundance: .
v_gene: TRBV6-5
CDR3aa: CASSMSREGRPLHF
CDR3nt: TGTGCCAGCAGTATGTCTAGAGAAGGTCGACCCCTCCACTTT

j_gene: TRBJ1-4
d_gene: .
abundance: .
v_gene: TRBV4-3
CDR3aa: CASSQGVREKLFF
CDR3nt: TGCGCCAGCAGCCAAGGTGTAAGGGAAAAACTGTTTTTT

j_gene: TRBJ2-7
d_gene: TRBD2
abundance: .
v_gene: TRBV28
CDR3aa: CASSITSGRPYTYEQYF
CDR3nt: TGTGCCAGCAGTATAACTAGCGGGAGGCCTTATACCTACGAGCAGTACTTC

j_gene: TRBJ2-2
d_gene: TRBD1
abundance: .
v_gene: TRBV7-2
CDR3aa: CASSSGQGGTGELFF
CDR3nt: TGTGCCAGCAGCTCGGGACAGGGGGGCACCGGGGAGCTGTTTTTT

j_gene: TRBJ1-1
d_gene: TRBD1
abundance: .
v_gene: TRBV5-1
CDR3aa: CASSPEGTDTEAFF
CDR3nt: TGCGCCAGCAGCCCAGAAGGGACAGACACTGAAGCTTTCTTT

j_gene: TRBJ1-4
d_gene: TRBD1
abundance: .
v_gene: TRBV4-2
CDR3aa: CASSQESGTVDERLFF
CDR3nt: TGTGCCAGCAGCCAAGAATCCGGGACAGTGGATGAAAGACTGTTTTTT

j_gene: TRBJ2-7
d_gene: TRBD1
abundance: once
v_gene: TRBV27
CDR3aa: CASSTLGQSYEQYF
CDR3nt: TGTGCCAGCAGTACCCTGGGACAGTCCTACGAGCAGTACTTC

j_gene: TRBJ1-1
d_gene: TRBD1
abundance: many
v_gene: TRBV18
CDR3aa: CASSPQGETEAFF
CDR3nt: TGTGCCAGCTCACCGCAGGGGGAAACTGAAGCTTTCTTT

j_gene: TRBJ2-7
d_gene: TRBD1
abundance: .
v_gene: TRBV9
CDR3aa: CASSVRDRGYEQYF
CDR3nt: TGTGCCAGCAGCGTCCGGGACAGGGGCTACGAGCAGTACTTC

j_gene: TRBJ2-3
d_gene: TRBD2
abundance: .
v_gene: TRBV27
CDR3aa: CASSLGGGHSDTQYF
CDR3nt: TGTGCCAGCAGTTTAGGCGGGGGGCATTCAGATACGCAGTATTTT

j_gene: TRBJ1-1
d_gene: TRBD1
abundance: few
v_gene: TRBV5-4
CDR3aa: CASSAPTGGNTEAFF
CDR3nt: TGTGCCAGCAGCGCTCCGACAGGGGGGAACACTGAAGCTTTCTTT

j_gene: TRBJ1-1
d_gene: .
abundance: .
v_gene: TRBV7-9
CDR3aa: CASSLISRYTEVFF
CDR3nt: TGTGCCAGCAGCTTAATCAGCCGGTACACTGAAGTTTTCTTT

j_gene: TRBJ1-2
d_gene: .
abundance: .
v_gene: TRBV7-9
CDR3aa: CASSSAGFSNYGYTF
CDR3nt: TGTGCCAGCAGCTCAGCAGGCTTTTCCAACTATGGCTACACCTTC

j_gene: TRBJ2-5
d_gene: .
abundance: .
v_gene: TRBV5-8
CDR3aa: CASSFGETQYF
CDR3nt: TGTGCCAGCAGCTTCGGAGAGACCCAGTACTTC

j_gene: TRBJ1-1
d_gene: .
abundance: .
v_gene: TRBV10-2
CDR3aa: CASSTGLNTEAFF
CDR3nt: TGCGCCAGCAGTACAGGGCTGAACACTGAAGCTTTCTTT

j_gene: TRBJ2-3
d_gene: TRBD2
abundance: .
v_gene: TRBV5-1
CDR3aa: CASREETSGRGDTQYF
CDR3nt: TGCGCCAGCAGAGAGGAAACTAGCGGGAGAGGGGATACGCAGTATTTT

j_gene: TRBJ2-1
d_gene: TRBD2
abundance: .
v_gene: TRBV9
CDR3aa: CASSAPGTSGIYNEQFF
CDR3nt: TGTGCCAGCAGCGCCCCTGGGACTAGCGGGATTTACAATGAGCAGTTCTTC

j_gene: TRBJ1-2
d_gene: .
abundance: .
v_gene: TRBV5-4
CDR3aa: CASSLRLRQYSDGYTF
CDR3nt: TGTGCCAGCAGCTTGCGTCTTCGACAGTATTCGGATGGCTACACCTTC

j_gene: TRBJ1-1
d_gene: TRBD1
abundance: .
v_gene: TRBV5-1
CDR3aa: CASSSGTGWSEAFF
CDR3nt: TGCGCCAGCAGCTCCGGGACAGGGTGGTCTGAAGCTTTCTTT

j_gene: TRBJ1-1
d_gene: .
abundance: medium-sized
v_gene: TRBV28
CDR3aa: CASSLTVNTEAFF
CDR3nt: TGTGCCAGCAGTTTGACAGTGAACACTGAAGCTTTCTTT

j_gene: TRBJ2-1
d_gene: .
abundance: .
v_gene: TRBV19
CDR3aa: CASSILGVSYNEQFF
CDR3nt: TGTGCCAGTAGTATACTCGGAGTTTCCTACAATGAGCAGTTCTTC

j_gene: TRBJ2-3
d_gene: .
abundance: .
v_gene: TRBV10-3
CDR3aa: CAISESKGSPTDTQYF
CDR3nt: TGTGCCATCAGTGAGTCAAAAGGGTCTCCCACAGATACGCAGTATTTT

j_gene: TRBJ2-2
d_gene: .
abundance: once
v_gene: TRBV6-5
CDR3aa: CASSYNSPTGELFF
CDR3nt: TGTGCCAGCAGTTACAATTCTCCTACCGGGGAGCTGTTTTTT

j_gene: TRBJ1-4
d_gene: .
abundance: .
v_gene: TRBV4-1
CDR3aa: CASSQTSGATNEKLFF
CDR3nt: TGCGCCAGCAGCCAGACCTCAGGGGCAACTAATGAAAAACTGTTTTTT

j_gene: TRBJ2-7
d_gene: TRBD2
abundance: .
v_gene: TRBV6-4
CDR3aa: CASSDRLCSTSGGHEQYF
CDR3nt: TGTGCCAGCAGTGACCGTCTTTGTTCGACTAGCGGGGGTCACGAGCAGTACTTC

j_gene: TRBJ2-7
d_gene: TRBD1
abundance: .
v_gene: TRBV5-1
CDR3aa: CASSRRQGSYEQYF
CDR3nt: TGCGCCAGCAGCCGCCGACAGGGATCCTACGAGCAGTACTTC